This T cell receptor (beta chain) was obtained from a study of blood T cells in healthy people across ages. On the study more broadly: Template switching caught about one barcoded beta molecule for each two T cells.

A J-beta primer mix and a sample-barcoded 5' primer were used in a second PCR of about 6 to 12 cycles. Each cDNA molecule, via a template-switch adaptor with 12 random nucleotides, was tagged. MiXCR, run by TCRdb on the 5' RACE reads, gives a single entry per CDR3 protein. Of some 1.4 million distinct CDR3 sequences listed, 42% were seen once; the top ten hold roughly 7.7%. As regards this clonotype: Its antigen remains unidentified.

The ends were cut back, 7 bases at V and 3 bases at J, with 15 bases in the middle. The CDR3 length is 13 residues. Germline CDR1 and CDR2: SQVTM and ANQGSEA. Notes on the study in general: It was held that the diversity estimates obtained from one million T cells were underestimates.

Total RNA was extracted at no less than 5.5 micrograms per sample. The sequenced sample was blood. The chain joins TRBV29-1 to TRBJ1-1; no definite D call. The receptor's source is a young woman in good health. CDR3 region: CSAREAQYTEAFF. CDR3 DNA sequence: TGCAGCGCTCGGGAGGCACAGTACACTGAAGCTTTCTTT.